This T cell receptor beta chain was identified in a study of cytomegalovirus exposure and HLA in healthy donors. Study details: Membership in the Caucasian-associated ancestry cluster was found for about four fifths of nearly 400 genotyped donors.

Trimming pared 4 bases from V and 0 bases from J, leaving 10 bases between. The CDR3 contains 15 residues. Germline V CDR1 and CDR2: LGHNA, YNFKEQ. The PCR employed 60 Vbeta primers together with 13 Jbeta primers. Clones were sequenced by immunoSEQ multiplex PCR, and TCRdb holds only the in-frame ones, with some missing. The sample contains about 59,000 clones, 83% of which appear only once. This clone has more than one count but fewer than ten. Its antigen is unidentified. Study observations and caveats: Most TCR sequences were uncommon, yet certain public TCRs appeared in many donors. Overall, under 200 TCR beta chains were annotated as cytomegalovirus-associated.

This clonotype was sampled from a human donor in good health. Specimen: PBMCs. This rearrangement joins TRBV4-2 to TRBJ2-4; D gene unclear. The CDR3 reads CASSPPRGAKNIQYF. As DNA, the CDR3 is TGTGCCAGCAGCCCCCCGCGAGGAGCCAAAAACATTCAGTACTTC.